This section outlines one T cell receptor (beta chain) sequence together with its context. RNA was extracted with the RNeasy kit, and a quantity of about 0.45 to 1 ug was reverse transcribed using random hexamers. Across 54 Vbeta and 13 Jbeta, immunoSEQ multiplex PCR amplified TCR beta CDR3. TCRdb recomputed calls from the immunoSEQ multiplex PCR reads with MiXCR, one row per CDR3 protein. The table lists 210,000 or so distinct CDR3 sequences, approximately 90% of them singletons. CD8+ and CD4+ T cells from blood underwent TCR beta sequencing, which was carried out in a high-throughput format. The authors negatively isolated CD8+ and CD4+ T cells and FACS-enriched TEMRA cells. The data stem from a study of CD8 T cells in Susac syndrome. Sequencing was done on a sample of CD8+ T cells from PBMCs. This receptor was taken from a human donor with multiple sclerosis.

The CDR3 is CASSPGPTSGGYNEQFF. The CDR3 coding sequence is TGTGCCAGCAGTCCGGGGCCCACTAGCGGGGGGTACAATGAGCAGTTCTTC. The J gene is TRBJ2-1, the V gene TRBV6-1; TRBD2 matches 12 bases. This CDR3 has 17 amino acids. Germline assignment: CDR1 MNHNS and CDR2 SASEGT. V shed 5 bases and J 4 bases; nucleotides not matched to a gene: 9.